The T cell receptor (beta chain) under discussion was sequenced for a study of shared clonotypes between healthy human individuals. Study at large: The study enrolled two women and a few men aged 18 to 49. Study findings and constraints: Among donors, sharing of clonotypes was expected to be affected by sequencing depth.

The repertoire was sequenced with immunoSEQ multiplex PCR; TCRdb's copy has only in-frame clones and lacks some. The data hold about 2.2 million clones, with about 94% observed a single time. Of note for this clone: Its antigen is as yet unknown.

Naive CD8 cells lacked CD45RO, underwent positive selection for CCR7 and left out terminally differentiated effector memory CD45RA+ cells. CDR1 is SGDLS and CDR2 is YYNGEE in the germline V gene. Trimming shortened V by 2 bases and J by 1 base, and 18 bases separated the two germline ends. The CDR3 sequence is 17 residues long. The chain recombines TRBV9 with TRBJ1-1, with D perhaps matching TRBD1 (5 bases). The sequenced sample consisted of naive CD8+ T cells from PBMCs. The sequence derives from a man younger than 35 in good health. Some clones in this sample may be carry-over from other donors' samples. CDR3 in DNA: TGTGCCAGCAGCGTCCCAGCCTCCGGGGGGTCGAACACTGAAGCTTTCTTT. This sequence encodes CASSVPASGGSNTEAFF.